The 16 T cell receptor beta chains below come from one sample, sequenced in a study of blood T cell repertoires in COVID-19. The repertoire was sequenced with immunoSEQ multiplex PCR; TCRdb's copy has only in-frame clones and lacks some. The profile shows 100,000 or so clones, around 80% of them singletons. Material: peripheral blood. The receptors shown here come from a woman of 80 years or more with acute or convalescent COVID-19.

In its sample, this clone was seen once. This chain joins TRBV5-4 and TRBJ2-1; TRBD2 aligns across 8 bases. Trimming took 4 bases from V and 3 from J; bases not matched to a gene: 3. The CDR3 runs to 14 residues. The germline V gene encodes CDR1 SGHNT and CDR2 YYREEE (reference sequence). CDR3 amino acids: CASSIAGIYNEQFF. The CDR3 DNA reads TGTGCCAGCAGCATAGCGGGAATCTACAATGAGCAGTTCTTC. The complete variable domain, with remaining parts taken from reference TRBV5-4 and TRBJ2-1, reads ETGVTQSPTHLIKTRGQQVTLRCSSQSGHNTVSWYQQALGQGPQFIFQYYREEENGRGNFPPRFSGLQFPNYSSELNVNALELDDSALYLCASSIAGIYNEQFFGPGTRLTVL.

This chain's CDR3 is CASSPGGRGRTDTQYF. CDR3 bases: TGTGCCAGCAGCCCCGGGGGGCGCGGCCGCACAGATACGCAGTATTTT. The chain couples TRBV7-2 to TRBJ2-3; possibly TRBD2 for D (7 bases). Germline values: CDR1 SGHTA, CDR2 FQGNSA. V shed 5 bases and J shed 1 base, with 16 bases lying between them. This CDR3 comprises 16 residues.

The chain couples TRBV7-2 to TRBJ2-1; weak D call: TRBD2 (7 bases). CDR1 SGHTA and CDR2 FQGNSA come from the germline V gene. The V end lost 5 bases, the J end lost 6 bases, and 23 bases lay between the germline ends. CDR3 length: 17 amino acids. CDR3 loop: CASSPNGGLAVRNEQFF. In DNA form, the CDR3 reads TGTGCCAGCAGCCCTAACGGGGGGCTAGCGGTCCGCAATGAGCAGTTCTTC.

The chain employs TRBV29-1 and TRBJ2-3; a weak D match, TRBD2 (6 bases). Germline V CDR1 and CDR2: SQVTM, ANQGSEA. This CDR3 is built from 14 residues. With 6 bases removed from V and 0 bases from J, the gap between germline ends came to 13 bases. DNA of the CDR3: TGCAGCGTCCGTAGCGGCACTAGCACAGATACGCAGTATTTT. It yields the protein CSVRSGTSTDTQYF.

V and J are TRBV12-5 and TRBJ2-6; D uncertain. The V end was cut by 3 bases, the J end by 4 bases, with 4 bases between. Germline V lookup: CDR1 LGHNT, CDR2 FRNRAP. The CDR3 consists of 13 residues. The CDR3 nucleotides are TGTGCTAGTGGTTTCCAGGGGGCCAACGTCCTGACTTTC. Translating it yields CASGFQGANVLTF.

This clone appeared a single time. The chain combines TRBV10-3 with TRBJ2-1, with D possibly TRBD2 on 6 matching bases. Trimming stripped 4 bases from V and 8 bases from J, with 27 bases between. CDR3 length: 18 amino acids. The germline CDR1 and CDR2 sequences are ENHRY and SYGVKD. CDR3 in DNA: TGTGCCATCAGTGTCCCCCTAGAGGGAGGCGAGGGACCCGATGAGCAGTTCTTC. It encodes CAISVPLEGGEGPDEQFF.

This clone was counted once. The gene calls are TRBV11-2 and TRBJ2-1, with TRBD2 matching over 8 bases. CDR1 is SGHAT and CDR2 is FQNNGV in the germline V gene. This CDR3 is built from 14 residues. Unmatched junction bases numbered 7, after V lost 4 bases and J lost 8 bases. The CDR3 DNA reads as TGTGCCAGCAGCTCTTTCAGCGGGAGCTATGAGCAGTTCTTC. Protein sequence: CASSSFSGSYEQFF.

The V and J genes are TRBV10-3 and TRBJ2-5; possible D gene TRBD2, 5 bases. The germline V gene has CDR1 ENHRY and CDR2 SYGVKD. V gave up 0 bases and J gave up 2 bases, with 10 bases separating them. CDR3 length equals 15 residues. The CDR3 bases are TGTGCCATCAGTGAGTCGGGCGGGCTACAAGAGACCCAGTACTTC. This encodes CAISESGGLQETQYF.

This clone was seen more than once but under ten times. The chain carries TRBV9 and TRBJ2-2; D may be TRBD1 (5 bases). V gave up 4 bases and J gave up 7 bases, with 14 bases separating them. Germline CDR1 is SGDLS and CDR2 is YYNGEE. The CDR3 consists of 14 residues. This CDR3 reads CASSTHSRDGELFF. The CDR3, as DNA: TGTGCCAGCAGCACTCACAGCAGGGACGGGGAGCTGTTTTTT. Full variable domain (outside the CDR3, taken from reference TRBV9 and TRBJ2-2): DSGVTQTPKHLITATGQRVTLRCSPRSGDLSVYWYQQSLDQGLQFLIQYYNGEERAKGNILERFSAQQFPDLHSELNLSSLELGDSALYFCASSTHSRDGELFFGEGSRLTVL.

DNA of the CDR3: TGTGCCAGTAGTATTCTAGCGGGAGGCACAGATACGCAGTATTTT. Translating it yields CASSILAGGTDTQYF. J is TRBJ2-3 and V is TRBV19, with 10 bases that match TRBD2. J was trimmed by 1 base and V by 3 bases; bases with no gene match: 1. Germline loops: CDR1 LNHDA, CDR2 SQIVND (reference sequence). The length of the CDR3 is 15 residues. The whole variable domain, filled in from reference TRBV19 and TRBJ2-3, reads DGGITQSPKYLFRKEGQNVTLSCEQNLNHDAMYWYRQDPGQGLRLIYYSQIVNDFQKGDIAEGYSVSREKKESFPLTVTSAQKNPTAFYLCASSILAGGTDTQYFGPGTRLTVL.

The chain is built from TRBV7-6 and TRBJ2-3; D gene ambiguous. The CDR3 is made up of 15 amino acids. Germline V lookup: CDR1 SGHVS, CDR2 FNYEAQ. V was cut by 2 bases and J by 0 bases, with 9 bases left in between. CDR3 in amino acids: CASSLRGTSTDTQYF. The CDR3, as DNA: TGTGCCAGCAGCTTACGAGGAACGAGCACAGATACGCAGTATTTT.

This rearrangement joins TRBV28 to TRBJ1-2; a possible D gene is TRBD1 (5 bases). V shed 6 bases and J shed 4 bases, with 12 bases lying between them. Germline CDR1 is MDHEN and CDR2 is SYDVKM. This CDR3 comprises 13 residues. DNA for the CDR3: TGTGCCAGCAGCTCGGAGCAGGGCTATGGCTACACCTTC. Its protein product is CASSSEQGYGYTF.

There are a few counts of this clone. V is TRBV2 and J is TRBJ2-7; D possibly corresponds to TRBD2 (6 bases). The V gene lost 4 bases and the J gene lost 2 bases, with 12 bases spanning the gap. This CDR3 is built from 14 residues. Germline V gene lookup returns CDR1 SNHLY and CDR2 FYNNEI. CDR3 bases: TGTGCCAGCAGTGTTGCGGGGCCAACCTACGAGCAGTACTTC. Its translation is CASSVAGPTYEQYF.

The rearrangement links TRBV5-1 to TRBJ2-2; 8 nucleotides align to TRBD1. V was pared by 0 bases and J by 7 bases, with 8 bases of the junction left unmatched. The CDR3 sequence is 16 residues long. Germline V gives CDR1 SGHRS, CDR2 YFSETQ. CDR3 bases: TGCGCCAGCAGCTTGGCGGCGACAGGGGTGATCGGGGAGCTGTTTTTT. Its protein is CASSLAATGVIGELFF.

The CDR3 DNA sequence: TGTGCCAGTAGGGGACAGGGGAAGGGTGGGGCCAACGTCCTGACTTTC. Translated, it gives CASRGQGKGGANVLTF. The rearrangement joins TRBV2 to TRBJ2-6; 10 bases agree with TRBD1. The ends lost 9 bases at V and 3 bases at J; junction bases unmatched: 8. In germline, CDR1 is SNHLY, CDR2 FYNNEI. The CDR3 contains 16 residues.

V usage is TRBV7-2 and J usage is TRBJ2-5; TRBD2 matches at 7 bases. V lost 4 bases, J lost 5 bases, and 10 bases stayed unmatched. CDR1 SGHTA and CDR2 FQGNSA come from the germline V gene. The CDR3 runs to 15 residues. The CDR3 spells CASSSGTGGSETQYF. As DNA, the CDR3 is TGTGCCAGCAGCTCAGGGACTGGCGGGAGTGAGACCCAGTACTTC.